The 23 T cell receptor beta chains below all came from one sample that was sequenced in a study of T-cell memory formation after mild COVID-19. TCRdb re-called the 5' RACE reads through MiXCR, storing one row per CDR3 protein. The sample has more than 250,000 distinct CDR3 sequences, about 17% seen once; the top ten hold 22%. Specimen: PBMCs or a T cell subset sorted from them (not recorded which). The receptors here all came from a man aged 18 to 29 who had mild COVID-19 (a few samples of this study predate the infection). Cell type and time point are not known.

This clonotype was counted only a few times. This sequence joins TRBV29-1 and TRBJ2-1; no clear D. Trimming removed 6 bases from V and 4 bases from J, with 10 bases in between. The germline V gene has CDR1 SQVTM and CDR2 ANQGSEA. The CDR3 totals 12 residues. CDR3 bases: TGCAGCGTCCGAGATGGATACAATGAGCAGTTCTTC. Residues: CSVRDGYNEQFF.

The chain uses TRBV6-5 and TRBJ2-3; tentatively, D is TRBD2 (5 bases). Germline assignment: CDR1 MNHEY and CDR2 SVGAGI. CDR3 size: 14 residues. Trimming shortened V by 7 bases and J by 4 bases, and 15 bases separated the two germline ends. The CDR3 DNA follows: TGTGCCAGCACCACCAACGGGGTCCCAGATACGCAGTATTTT. Its protein product is CASTTNGVPDTQYF.

In DNA form, the CDR3 reads TGTGCCAGCAGCAATCCGGGACAGGGTCGTGGCTACACCTTC. This translates into CASSNPGQGRGYTF. The chain joins TRBV13 to TRBJ1-2; 9 nucleotides match TRBD1. V trimming: 5 bases; J trimming: 7 bases; junction bases outside the gene matches: 8. The length of the CDR3 is 14 residues. CDR1 and CDR2 (germline): PRHDT, FYEKMQ (reference sequence).

This clonotype has a handful of counts. The chain employs TRBV5-1 and TRBJ1-1; 7 nucleotides align to TRBD1. The CDR3 length is 14 residues. Germline CDR1 SGHRS, CDR2 YFSETQ. With V trimmed by 4 bases and J by 4 bases, 7 bases remained unmatched. The CDR3, as DNA: TGCGCCAGCAGCCAGGGGGTCGGGCCCACTGAAGCTTTCTTT. Residues: CASSQGVGPTEAFF.

The gene calls are TRBV6-5 and TRBJ2-7; D is possibly TRBD1 (6 bases). With 0 bases removed from V and 0 bases from J, the gap between germline ends came to 12 bases. This CDR3 is 16 amino acids long. The germline V gene encodes CDR1 MNHEY and CDR2 SVGAGI. The CDR3 DNA sequence: TGTGCCAGCAGTTACTCGGGGGCAGACAGCTCCTACGAGCAGTACTTC. This codes for CASSYSGADSSYEQYF.

The rearrangement uses TRBV6-5 and TRBJ2-3; no firm D call. Trimming removed 5 bases at V and 6 bases at J, with 15 bases between. The CDR3 contains 14 residues. Germline V gives CDR1 MNHEY, CDR2 SVGAGI. For the CDR3, the DNA is TGTGCCAGCAGTCCCCCCTGGGGTAGGGATACGCAGTATTTT. Translated, it gives CASSPPWGRDTQYF.

This clonotype was seen a handful of times. The V gene is TRBV7-6, the J gene TRBJ2-3; 8 bases are shared with TRBD1. The V gene's germline CDR1 is SGHVS and CDR2 FNYEAQ. With V trimmed by 5 bases and J by 6 bases, 7 bases remained unmatched. This CDR3 is 14 amino acids long. CDR3 sequence: CASSAGGGSDTQYF. CDR3 DNA sequence: TGTGCCAGCAGCGCAGGGGGCGGATCGGATACGCAGTATTTT.

This clonotype appeared many times. The rearrangement links TRBV7-2 to TRBJ2-1, with D maybe TRBD1 (5 bases). Trimming left V 4 bases short and J 8 bases short, with 24 bases between. The V gene's germline CDR1 is SGHTA and CDR2 FQGNSA. This CDR3 is 17 amino acids long. The CDR3, as DNA: TGTGCCAGCAGCTCGAACGAGCCCGGCAGGGCCTTCGATGAGCAGTTCTTC. Encoded protein: CASSSNEPGRAFDEQFF.

This clonotype appeared a few times. The rearrangement joins TRBV7-2 to TRBJ2-3, with 10 bases identical to TRBD2. This CDR3 contains 17 residues. Looked up from germline, CDR1 is SGHTA and CDR2 is FQGNSA. The ends lost 3 bases at V and 4 bases at J; junction bases unmatched: 10. CDR3: CASSFSLAGEAADTQYF. DNA for the CDR3: TGTGCCAGCAGCTTTAGCCTAGCGGGGGAGGCGGCAGATACGCAGTATTTT.

This clonotype came up many times. The chain employs TRBV20-1 and TRBJ1-6, with unresolved D. The length of the CDR3 is 14 residues. Germline V lookup: CDR1 DFQATT, CDR2 SNEGSKA (reference sequence). V dropped 3 bases and J dropped 7 bases, with 13 bases sitting between them. The CDR3 protein is CSARAGSRNSPLHF. CDR3 coding DNA: TGCAGTGCTAGGGCCGGGAGTCGAAATTCACCCCTCCACTTT.

This clonotype has ten or more counts. The rearrangement links TRBV12-3 or TRBV12-4 to TRBJ1-5, with D maybe TRBD1 (5 bases). This CDR3 is built from 13 residues. The ends were cut back, 5 bases at V and 5 bases at J, with 10 bases in the middle. CDR3 DNA sequence: TGTGCCAGCAGTGAGACAGCCTATCAGCCCCAGCATTTT. It codes for CASSETAYQPQHF.

The genes are TRBV7-2 and TRBJ2-3, with 9 positions matching TRBD2. V lost 5 bases, J lost 0 bases, and 12 bases stayed unmatched. Germline CDR1 SGHTA, CDR2 FQGNSA. This CDR3 is built from 18 residues. This chain's CDR3 is CASSIELAGPPSTDTQYF. The DNA for the CDR3 is TGTGCCAGCAGCATAGAGCTAGCGGGGCCGCCTAGCACAGATACGCAGTATTTT.

Many counts were recorded for this clonotype. This chain joins TRBV7-3 and TRBJ2-1; possibly TRBD1 for D (5 bases). Trimming pared 3 bases from V and 8 bases from J, leaving 11 bases between. Germline loops: CDR1 SGHTA, CDR2 FQGTGA. The CDR3 runs to 13 residues. DNA of the CDR3: TGTGCCAGCAGCTTTCAGGGCGGTGATGAGCAGTTCTTC. Residues: CASSFQGGDEQFF.

The genes are TRBV6-1 and TRBJ2-3, with D possibly TRBD1 on 6 matching bases. The CDR3 runs 13 residues. Germline CDR1 reads MNHNS; CDR2 reads SASEGT. Trimming took off 1 base at V and 10 bases at J, with 12 bases between the two ends. In DNA, the CDR3 is TGTGCCAGCAGTGAAGACGTCAGGGGATCGCAGTATTTT. The encoded protein is CASSEDVRGSQYF.

This clonotype has a count of ten or more. The chain uses TRBV7-2 and TRBJ2-3; 12 nucleotides align to TRBD2. Germline CDR1 and CDR2: SGHTA and FQGNSA. This CDR3 region has 17 residues. V dropped 5 bases and J dropped 2; count of bases not matched to a gene: 8. DNA for the CDR3: TGTGCCAGCAGCACGAGACTAGCGGGGGAACCCACAGATACGCAGTATTTT. This codes for CASSTRLAGEPTDTQYF.

The chain links TRBV20-1 to TRBJ2-4; a possible D gene is TRBD1 (5 bases). V gave up 8 bases and J gave up 0 bases, with 11 bases separating them. The length of the CDR3 is 13 residues. Germline V gene data show CDR1 as DFQATT and CDR2 as SNEGSKA (reference sequence). The CDR3 DNA reads TGCAGTCCCAGGGATCTAGCCAAAAACATTCAGTACTTC. This translates into CSPRDLAKNIQYF.

This clonotype was found a few times. This chain joins TRBV6-2 or TRBV6-3 and TRBJ2-5; the match to TRBD1 covers 7 bases. Germline V gene lookup returns CDR1 MNHEY and CDR2 SVGEGT. The junction had 6 bases not matched to a gene; V was cut back by 0 bases and J by 2 bases. The CDR3 consists of 16 residues. CDR3 in amino acids: CASSYSGTVHQETQYF. CDR3 DNA sequence: TGTGCCAGCAGTTACTCCGGGACAGTCCATCAAGAGACCCAGTACTTC.

This clonotype was counted between two and nine times. This chain connects TRBV4-1 to TRBJ1-6, with D possibly TRBD1 on 5 matching bases. Germline CDR1 and CDR2: MGHRA and YSYEKL. The ends were cut back, 1 base at V and 7 bases at J, with 5 bases in the middle. The CDR3 consists of 13 residues. The CDR3 here is CASSQAGNSPLHF. CDR3 DNA sequence: TGCGCCAGCAGCCAAGCAGGGAATTCACCCCTCCACTTT.

This clonotype was observed a few times. The genes are TRBV11-2 and TRBJ2-7, with 7 bases that match TRBD2. CDR1 and CDR2 from the germline V gene are SGHAT and FQNNGV. The CDR3 loop spans 14 amino acids. V was clipped by 1 base and J by 6 bases; unmatched bases: 6. In DNA, the CDR3 is TGTGCCAGCAGCTTAGTCGAGGGGAGGGGCGAGCAGTACTTC. It codes for CASSLVEGRGEQYF.

This clonotype was detected only a few times. The V call is TRBV6-2 or TRBV6-3, the J call TRBJ1-1, with a possible D match to TRBD1 (6 bases). The V end lost 5 bases, the J end lost 6 bases, and 13 bases lay between the germline ends. The CDR3 contains 13 residues. Germline CDR1 MNHEY, CDR2 SVGEGT. The CDR3 sequence: CASSLQGGAEAFF. The CDR3 nucleotides read TGTGCCAGCAGTCTACAGGGAGGGGCTGAAGCTTTCTTT.

The chain uses TRBV7-6 and TRBJ2-2; TRBD2 aligns across 12 bases. Germline V CDR1 and CDR2: SGHVS, FNYEAQ. J gave up 7 bases and V 5 bases, and 11 bases lay outside the gene matches. The length of the CDR3 is 17 residues. The CDR3 coding sequence is TGTGCCAGCAGCCGCCCCGCTAGCGGGGGGGCCGTCGGGGAGCTGTTTTTT. It encodes CASSRPASGGAVGELFF.

The rearrangement links TRBV6-5 to TRBJ2-3; D is perhaps TRBD1 or TRBD2 (5 bases each). CDR3 length equals 16 residues. Germline lookup yields CDR1 MNHEY and CDR2 SVGAGI. Trimming left V 0 bases short and J 3 bases short, with 13 bases between. DNA for the CDR3: TGTGCCAGCAGTTACTCCGGGACGGTGGATACAGATACGCAGTATTTT. Encoded protein: CASSYSGTVDTDTQYF.

The V and J genes are TRBV7-2 and TRBJ2-6; possibly TRBD2 for D (5 bases). This CDR3 has 17 amino acids. Germline CDR1 and CDR2: SGHTA and FQGNSA. Trimming took 2 bases from V and 0 from J, leaving 11 bases between them. CDR3 sequence (DNA): TGTGCCAGCAGCTTACCCCGCGGGTACTCTGGGGCCAACGTCCTGACTTTC. This codes for CASSLPRGYSGANVLTF.